These 23 T cell receptor beta chains share one sample of origin, sequenced in a study of T cells expressing NK-cell markers. TCRdb reprocessed the 5' RACE reads; each CDR3 protein has one entry and no DNA is given. With about 440,000 distinct CDR3 sequences in the sample, the ten largest clones hold 6% to 8%. Material for sequencing was blood T cells: a sorted CD56 or NKG2C T cell subset, CD4+ or CD8+ T cells, or bulk PBMC T cells (not recorded which). These receptors all stem from a woman aged 18-70 years in good health.

CDR3 protein: CSARALGGTHNEQFF. The rearrangement uses TRBV20-1 and TRBJ2-1; lacking DNA, the TRBD2 call made by TCRdb goes unchecked. The length of the CDR3 is 15 residues. Looked up from germline, CDR1 is DFQATT and CDR2 is SNEGSKA (reference sequence).

The chain couples TRBV28 to TRBJ2-1; no DNA is available, so the TRBD1 call from TCRdb remains unchecked. The CDR3 runs to 12 residues. Germline CDR1 MDHEN, CDR2 SYDVKM. The CDR3 sequence is CASSPRGSEQFF.

This chain links TRBV19 with TRBJ2-4. CDR1 and CDR2 (germline): LNHDA, SQIVND (reference sequence). This CDR3 contains 17 residues. The CDR3 loop reads CASSLTTQTLAKNIQYF.

This chain uses TRBV20-1 with TRBJ2-1; the TRBD2 assignment by TCRdb is unverifiable without DNA. CDR1 DFQATT and CDR2 SNEGSKA come from the germline V gene (reference sequence). This CDR3 region has 15 residues. CDR3 region: CSAGLGTSVGGEQFF.

V gene TRBV6-1 combines with J gene TRBJ2-7; lacking DNA, the TRBD1 call made by TCRdb goes unchecked. CDR1 is MNHNS and CDR2 is SASEGT in the germline V gene. The CDR3 runs 13 residues. This CDR3 is CASRDGASYEQYF.

The V call is TRBV29-1, the J call TRBJ2-1; TCRdb names TRBD2, which stays unverified in the absence of DNA. Per germline, CDR1 SQVTM and CDR2 ANQGSEA. This CDR3 has 14 residues. The CDR3 loop is CSVDELAGVVEQFF.

The chain couples TRBV5-1 to TRBJ1-2; TCRdb selects TRBD1, and the lack of DNA leaves this call unchecked. Germline CDR1 and CDR2: SGHRS and YFSETQ. This CDR3 spans 16 amino acids. This CDR3 reads CASSLGGQVLHGGYTF.

This chain joins TRBV18 and TRBJ2-5. The CDR3 sequence is 14 residues long. In germline, CDR1 is KGHSH, CDR2 LQKENI. The CDR3 spells CASSPPPSQETQYF. The full variable domain, in which reference TRBV18 and TRBJ2-5 provide the parts outside the CDR3, is NAGVMQNPRHLVRRRGQEARLRCSPMKGHSHVYWYRQLPEEGLKFMVYLQKENIIDESGMPKERFSAEFPKEGPSILRIQQVVRGDSAAYFCASSPPPSQETQYFGPGTRLLVL.

This rearrangement joins TRBV29-1 to TRBJ1-5; as DNA is missing, the TRBD1 call by TCRdb cannot be tested. CDR1 is SQVTM and CDR2 is ANQGSEA in the germline V gene. This CDR3 is built from 13 residues. The chain's CDR3 is CSVQGARNQPQHF.

The V gene is TRBV20-1, the J gene TRBJ2-3; TCRdb gives TRBD2 as the D gene, but with no DNA this cannot be confirmed. This CDR3 region has 12 residues. CDR1 DFQATT and CDR2 SNEGSKA come from the germline V gene (reference sequence). The CDR3 here is CSARRGLDTQYF.

The J gene is TRBJ1-2, the V gene TRBV12-5; TCRdb indicates TRBD1, and absent DNA this call remains unverified. CDR3 length: 15 residues. Germline values: CDR1 LGHNT, CDR2 FRNRAP. The chain's CDR3 is CASGLALGRLDGYTF. Filled out from reference TRBV12-5 and TRBJ1-2, the complete variable domain reads DARVTQTPRHKVTEMGQEVTMRCQPILGHNTVFWYRQTMMQGLELLAYFRNRAPLDDSGMPKDRFSAEMPDATLATLKIQPSEPRDSAVYFCASGLALGRLDGYTFGSGTRLTVV.

This chain joins TRBV11-2 and TRBJ2-2. Germline CDR1 and CDR2: SGHAT and FQNNGV. The CDR3 extends over 14 amino acids. The CDR3 sequence: CASSLVGSTGELFF.

The CDR3 loop is CASSLYGTSSYNSPLHF. The rearrangement joins TRBV27 to TRBJ1-6. The CDR3 totals 17 residues. Germline CDR1 and CDR2: MNHEY and SMNVEV (reference sequence).

The chain carries TRBV6-1 and TRBJ1-5; the TCRdb D gene call, TRBD1, has no DNA to confirm it. CDR1 and CDR2 from the germline V gene are MNHNS and SASEGT. CDR3 length: 12 amino acids. The CDR3 sequence is CASWTGIEPQHF.

The chain uses TRBV3-1 and TRBJ1-5. Germline values: CDR1 LGHDT, CDR2 YNNKEL (reference sequence). This CDR3 has 13 amino acids. This CDR3 reads CASSHEGQQPQHF.

The J gene is TRBJ1-2, the V gene TRBV5-1; there is no DNA to check the TCRdb D call of TRBD1. CDR3 size: 15 residues. CDR1 and CDR2 from the germline V gene are SGHRS and YFSETQ. CDR3 region: CASSSRHRERYGYTF.

The chain's CDR3 is CSALHSLNTEAFF. This chain uses TRBV20-1 with TRBJ1-1. The CDR3 runs to 13 residues. CDR1 and CDR2 from the germline V gene are DFQATT and SNEGSKA (reference sequence).

The rearrangement uses TRBV7-6 and TRBJ2-5. This CDR3 has 14 amino acids. Germline-derived CDR1 and CDR2 are SGHVS and FNYEAQ. The chain's CDR3 is CASSLAFGQETQYF.

The rearrangement uses TRBV20-1 and TRBJ2-5; the D gene TCRdb calls, TRBD1, cannot be checked with no DNA. The CDR3 length is 13 residues. Germline V gene data show CDR1 as DFQATT and CDR2 as SNEGSKA (reference sequence). This chain's CDR3 is CSATNAPGETQYF.

The V gene is TRBV7-2, the J gene TRBJ2-2; the TCRdb call, TRBD1, lacks DNA for checking. The CDR3 extends over 14 amino acids. Germline V gene lookup returns CDR1 SGHTA and CDR2 FQGNSA. This CDR3 is CASSHGGFTGELFF. Full variable domain (outside the CDR3, taken from reference TRBV7-2 and TRBJ2-2): GAGVSQSPSNKVTEKGKDVELRCDPISGHTALYWYRQSLGQGLEFLIYFQGNSAPDKSGLPSDRFSAERTGGSVSTLTIQRTQQEDSAVYLCASSHGGFTGELFFGEGSRLTVL.

The chain employs TRBV20-1 and TRBJ2-1. The CDR3 sequence is 13 residues long. Germline assignment: CDR1 DFQATT and CDR2 SNEGSKA (reference sequence). The CDR3 loop is CSTHKDGEPEQFF.

J is TRBJ2-7 and V is TRBV30; TCRdb calls TRBD1, which cannot be checked without DNA. The CDR3 is 14 amino acids. Germline V gives CDR1 GTSNPN, CDR2 SVGIG (reference sequence). CDR3: CAWRERQGYYEQYF.

V gene TRBV6-2 or TRBV6-3 combines with J gene TRBJ1-2; TCRdb outputs TRBD1, but without DNA this stays unchecked. Germline lookup yields CDR1 MNHEY and CDR2 SVGEGT. This CDR3 comprises 14 residues. The CDR3 protein is CASSLVPRGNGYTF.